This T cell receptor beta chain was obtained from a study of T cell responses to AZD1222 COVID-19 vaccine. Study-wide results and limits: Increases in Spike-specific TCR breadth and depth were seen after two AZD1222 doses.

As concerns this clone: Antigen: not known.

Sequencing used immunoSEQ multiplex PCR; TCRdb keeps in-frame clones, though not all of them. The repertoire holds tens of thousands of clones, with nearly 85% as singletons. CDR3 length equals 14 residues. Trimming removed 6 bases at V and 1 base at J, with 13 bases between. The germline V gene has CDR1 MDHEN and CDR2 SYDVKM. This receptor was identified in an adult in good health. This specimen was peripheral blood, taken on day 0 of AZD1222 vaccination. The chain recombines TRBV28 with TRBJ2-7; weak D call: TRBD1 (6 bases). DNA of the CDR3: TGTGCCAGCAGACCCGGACAGCCGTCCTACGAGCAGTACTTC. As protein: CASRPGQPSYEQYF.